The 27 T cell receptor beta chains in this list originate from one sample, sequenced in a study of shared clonotypes between healthy human individuals. The repertoire was sequenced with immunoSEQ multiplex PCR; TCRdb's copy has only in-frame clones and lacks some. The table has some 600,000 clones, 90% to 97% seen once. Terminally differentiated effector memory CD45RA+ cells were excluded by CCR7 positive selection of CD45RO-negative cells. Sequencing was done on a sample of naive CD8+ T cells sorted from blood. All receptors come from a woman in her twenties or thirties in good health.

This clone was counted a single time. The V and J genes are TRBV7-9 and TRBJ2-1; a possible D gene is TRBD2 (5 bases). The CDR3 is made up of 14 amino acids. V lost 7 bases, J lost 8 bases, and 18 bases lay in between. CDR1 and CDR2 from the germline V gene are SEHNR and FQNEAQ (reference sequence). The CDR3 sequence is CASIPKDLVDEQFF. CDR3 in DNA: TGTGCCAGCATCCCCAAGGACTTGGTGGATGAGCAGTTCTTC.

The chain has TRBV27 and TRBJ1-2, with TRBD1 as a possible D gene (6 bases). Germline lookup yields CDR1 MNHEY and CDR2 SMNVEV (reference sequence). The CDR3 is 13 amino acids. V lost 10 bases, J lost 2 bases, and 14 bases lay in between. CDR3 DNA: TGTGCCACCCAGACAGGTCCGAACTATGGCTACACCTTC. This translates into CATQTGPNYGYTF.

The chain combines TRBV4-1 with TRBJ2-7, with D perhaps TRBD2 (6 bases). Germline V gives CDR1 MGHRA, CDR2 YSYEKL. The germline V and J ends were trimmed by 0 bases and 2 bases, with 11 bases remaining between them. There are 15 residues in the CDR3. DNA for the CDR3: TGCGCCAGCAGCCAAGAGGGGGGATTCCCCTACGAGCAGTACTTC. Encoded protein: CASSQEGGFPYEQYF.

The gene calls are TRBV25-1 and TRBJ2-7, with D unclear. CDR1 and CDR2 from the germline V gene are MGHDK and SYGVNS. V was clipped by 9 bases and J by 7 bases, with 7 bases between them. This CDR3 spans 9 amino acids. The CDR3 region is CARQDEQYF. CDR3 sequence (DNA): TGTGCCAGACAAGATGAGCAGTACTTC.

This clone was observed once. The chain couples TRBV7-9 to TRBJ2-5; 9 positions agree with TRBD1. The tail of the sequence fits TRBJ2-7 better, so the J call may be wrong. Germline loops: CDR1 SEHNR, CDR2 FQNEAQ (reference sequence). The CDR3 extends over 15 amino acids. The CDR3 DNA reads TGTGCCAGCAGTAAACCGGGACAGGGAACCTACGAGCAGTACTTC. Its protein product is CASSKPGQGTYEQYF.

Concerning this clone: Sequence at one end of the junction differs from germline and may be a read error. This chain links TRBV14 with TRBJ2-1; no firm D call. CDR1 and CDR2 (germline): SGHDN, FVKESK. This CDR3 comprises 15 residues. The CDR3 nucleotides are TGTGCCAGCAGGCCGCCTGAGGTCCCCTACGATGAGCAGTTCTTC. Translation: CASRPPEVPYDEQFF.

The genes are TRBV5-1 and TRBJ1-1, with 7 positions matching TRBD1. CDR1 is SGHRS, CDR2 YFSETQ, per germline. Germline trimming cut 2 bases from V and 7 bases from J; bases unmatched to any gene: 8. The CDR3 is 14 residues long. CDR3 protein: CASSFNRGRSEAFF. As DNA, the CDR3 is TGCGCCAGCAGCTTCAACAGGGGCCGGAGTGAAGCTTTCTTT.

This chain joins TRBV5-4 and TRBJ1-1; maybe TRBD1 (6 bases). The length of the CDR3 is 15 residues. V was clipped by 1 base and J by 0 bases, with 10 bases between them. The germline V gene has CDR1 SGHNT and CDR2 YYREEE (reference sequence). CDR3 amino acids: CASSLTGTMNTEAFF. The CDR3 coding sequence is TGTGCCAGCAGCTTGACAGGGACCATGAACACTGAAGCTTTCTTT.

The chain employs TRBV10-2 and TRBJ2-7; D unclear. Trimming left V 6 bases short and J 3 bases short, with 9 bases between. The germline CDR1 and CDR2 sequences are WSHSY and SAAADI. CDR3 length: 12 amino acids. The CDR3 coding sequence is TGCGCCAGCAGGGACGCTTACTACGAGCAGTACTTC. It translates to CASRDAYYEQYF.

This sequence joins TRBV6-5 and TRBJ2-1; no reliable D call. V was cut by 6 bases and J by 7 bases, with 16 bases left in between. CDR1 MNHEY and CDR2 SVGAGI come from the germline V gene. The CDR3 consists of 14 residues. The CDR3 DNA reads as TGTGCCAGCAGCCCGGCGGAATCTGGGAATGAGCAGTTCTTC. As protein: CASSPAESGNEQFF.

V is TRBV6-5 and J is TRBJ2-7, with 12 bases fitting TRBD1. Trimming took 5 bases from V and 6 from J; bases not matched to a gene: 5. This CDR3 contains 14 residues. Germline CDR1 and CDR2: MNHEY and SVGAGI. The CDR3 region has the DNA TGTGCCAGCAGTCAAGGGACAGGGGGCTTCGAGCAGTACTTC. Its protein product is CASSQGTGGFEQYF.

This sequence joins TRBV29-1 and TRBJ1-2; 7 nucleotides align to TRBD1. V trimming: 4 bases; J trimming: 0 bases; junction bases outside the gene matches: 2. Germline-derived CDR1 and CDR2 are SQVTM and ANQGSEA. The CDR3 extends over 13 amino acids. CDR3 nucleotides: TGCAGCGTTGTGGACAGGTCTAACTATGGCTACACCTTC. Residues: CSVVDRSNYGYTF.

The chain employs TRBV5-1 and TRBJ2-5, with 13 bases aligning to TRBD2. V dropped 4 bases and J dropped 5; count of bases not matched to a gene: 8. Germline loops: CDR1 SGHRS, CDR2 YFSETQ. The CDR3 contains 16 residues. CDR3 loop: CASSPGLAGTEETQYF. The CDR3 bases are TGCGCCAGCAGCCCGGGACTAGCGGGAACCGAGGAGACCCAGTACTTC. Full variable domain (rest looked up from reference TRBV5-1 and TRBJ2-5): KAGVTQTPRYLIKTRGQQVTLSCSPISGHRSVSWYQQTPGQGLQFLFEYFSETQRNKGNFPGRFSGRQFSNSRSEMNVSTLELGDSALYLCASSPGLAGTEETQYFGPGTRLLVL.

V usage is TRBV5-6 and J usage is TRBJ2-7; 10 bases match TRBD1. CDR3 length: 15 amino acids. Trimming cost V 0 bases and J 1 base; bases outside gene matches: 1. From germline, CDR1 is SGHDT and CDR2 YYEEEE. In DNA, the CDR3 is TGTGCCAGCAGCTTGGCGGGACAGGGGTCCTACGAGCAGTACTTC. Encoded protein: CASSLAGQGSYEQYF.

Comment on this clone: Other DNA sequences in this sample translate to the same CDR3. V usage is TRBV27 and J usage is TRBJ2-1, with a possible D match to TRBD2 (6 bases). Germline values: CDR1 MNHEY, CDR2 SMNVEV (reference sequence). V lost 0 bases, J lost 0 bases, and 9 bases lay in between. The CDR3 contains 16 residues. CDR3 sequence reads: CASSLSPGSSYNEQFF. The CDR3 coding sequence is TGTGCCAGCAGTTTATCGCCCGGGAGCTCCTACAATGAGCAGTTCTTC.

The chain couples TRBV28 to TRBJ2-4; D gene uncertain. The V and J ends lost 4 bases and 1 base respectively, with 11 bases between them. Germline values: CDR1 MDHEN, CDR2 SYDVKM. The CDR3 is 15 amino acids. DNA for the CDR3: TGTGCCAGCAGTTCCCAGGAGTTTGCCAAAAACATTCAGTACTTC. Its translation is CASSSQEFAKNIQYF.

CDR3 DNA sequence: TGTGCCAGCAGTCAAGGTTATGAGCAGTTCTTC. It codes for CASSQGYEQFF. The chain uses TRBV5-8 and TRBJ2-1; D not resolved. V lost 5 bases and J lost 8, with 8 bases in between. Germline V CDR1 and CDR2: SGHTS, YDEGEE. The CDR3 runs to 11 residues.

The chain links TRBV18 to TRBJ2-5; a weak D match, TRBD2 (6 bases). Germline CDR1 reads KGHSH; CDR2 reads LQKENI. The CDR3 contains 15 residues. The V gene lost 6 bases and the J gene lost 2 bases, with 16 bases spanning the gap. The DNA of the CDR3 is TGTGCCAGCTCGGACGGAGTAGCGGAACAAGAGACCCAGTACTTC. Its translation: CASSDGVAEQETQYF.

The chain is built from TRBV6-1 and TRBJ1-4; 7 bases fit TRBD1. The CDR3 has 18 residues. V shed 0 bases and J 0 bases; nucleotides not matched to a gene: 7. Germline lookup yields CDR1 MNHNS and CDR2 SASEGT. CDR3 in amino acids: CASSEAATGAPTNEKLFF. The CDR3 nucleotides are TGTGCCAGCAGTGAAGCGGCCACAGGGGCCCCAACTAATGAAAAACTGTTTTTT.

In this sample, this clone turned up once. The gene calls are TRBV29-1 and TRBJ1-2; weak D call: TRBD1 (6 bases). Germline V gene sequence: CDR1 SQVTM, CDR2 ANQGSEA. The CDR3 has 12 residues. Trimming took 8 bases from V and 1 from J, leaving 11 bases between them. The CDR3 region is CSSRGNNYGYTF. CDR3 DNA: TGCAGCAGCAGGGGTAATAACTATGGCTACACCTTC.

This clone was observed once. This chain links TRBV27 with TRBJ2-7, with D unclear. The CDR3 consists of 14 residues. Trimming took off 6 bases at V and 3 bases at J, with 15 bases between the two ends. Germline V gene data show CDR1 as MNHEY and CDR2 as SMNVEV (reference sequence). The CDR3 DNA is TGTGCCAGCAGCTATGACCTCGAAAGCTACGAGCAGTACTTC. Amino acid sequence: CASSYDLESYEQYF.

The CDR3 region is CASTSQGLAGDHEQFF. The CDR3 DNA is TGTGCCAGCACTTCACAGGGACTAGCGGGAGACCATGAGCAGTTCTTC. The V call is TRBV28, the J call TRBJ2-1; 14 nucleotides agree with TRBD2. Germline-derived CDR1 and CDR2 are MDHEN and SYDVKM. The CDR3 is 16 residues long. Trimming cost V 7 bases and J 8 bases; bases outside gene matches: 10.

V is TRBV5-4 and J is TRBJ1-3; 8 bases line up with TRBD1. The germline gives CDR1 SGHNT, CDR2 YYREEE (reference sequence). The CDR3 contains 14 residues. Unmatched junction bases numbered 2, after V lost 2 bases and J lost 4 bases. CDR3 loop: CASSFGTGGNTIYF. CDR3 DNA: TGTGCCAGCAGCTTTGGGACAGGCGGAAACACCATATATTTT.

The rearrangement joins TRBV13 to TRBJ1-4; TRBD1 aligns across 7 bases. The V segment lost 5 bases and the J segment 3 bases; nucleotides outside the gene matches: 15. CDR1 and CDR2 from the germline V gene are PRHDT and FYEKMQ (reference sequence). The CDR3 has 18 amino acids. The CDR3 DNA reads as TGTGCCAGCAGCCACAGACAGGGTTTCAGTACGGCTAATGAAAAACTGTTTTTT. Amino acid sequence: CASSHRQGFSTANEKLFF. The whole variable domain, filled in from reference TRBV13 and TRBJ1-4, reads AAGVIQSPRHLIKEKRETATLKCYPIPRHDTVYWYQQGPGQDPQFLISFYEKMQSDKGSIPDRFSAQQFSDYHSELNMSSLELGDSALYFCASSHRQGFSTANEKLFFGSGTQLSVL.

This clone was picked up one time. The J gene is TRBJ2-7, the V gene TRBV5-1, with 7 bases matching TRBD1. The CDR3 is 15 residues long. Germline trimming cut 4 bases from V and 0 bases from J; bases unmatched to any gene: 7. Germline V gives CDR1 SGHRS, CDR2 YFSETQ. This CDR3 is CASSGQGESSYEQYF. The CDR3 region has the DNA TGCGCCAGCAGCGGTCAGGGGGAAAGCTCCTACGAGCAGTACTTC.

The V gene is TRBV29-1, the J gene TRBJ2-7, with D unresolved. This CDR3 contains 12 residues. With 7 bases removed from V and 6 bases from J, the gap between germline ends came to 16 bases. Germline-derived CDR1 and CDR2 are SQVTM and ANQGSEA. CDR3 residues: CSAPDSVGEQYF. The CDR3 DNA reads as TGCAGCGCCCCCGACTCGGTGGGCGAGCAGTACTTC.

This chain connects TRBV4-2 to TRBJ2-7, with unresolved D. V lost 2 bases and J 1 base, leaving 6 bases between the germline ends. The germline gives CDR1 LGHNA, CDR2 YNFKEQ. The CDR3 is 13 amino acids. CDR3 loop: CASSQSMSYEQYF. In nucleotides, the CDR3 is TGTGCCAGCAGCCAATCAATGTCCTACGAGCAGTACTTC.